This T cell receptor (beta chain) emerged from a study of cytomegalovirus exposure and HLA in healthy donors. On the study more broadly: The 110 or so validation repertoires used a platform that matched the one used for the approximately 610 first-cohort repertoires, as a later analysis reported.

Method: immunoSEQ multiplex PCR; TCRdb's copy keeps in-frame clones and lacks some. The sample includes roughly 220,000 clones, over 80% seen only once; the top ten take about an eighth. Regarding the study as a whole: TCR beta chains numbering more than 150 were designated cytomegalovirus-associated. In vitro work confirmed that a few CMV-associated chains recognize CMV antigens.

The CDR3 extends over 19 amino acids. V trimming: 5 bases; J trimming: 5 bases; junction bases outside the gene matches: 16. Germline V CDR1 and CDR2: SEHNR, FQNEAQ (reference sequence). The donors belonged to the roughly 110-subject validation cohort, separate from the roughly 700-subject first cohort. Concerning this clone itself: Antigen unknown.

The material sequenced was PBMCs. This rearrangement joins TRBV7-9 to TRBJ2-1, with 12 bases identical to TRBD1. The receptor was isolated from a woman in her 30s in good health and CMV-seropositive. The DNA for the CDR3 is TGTGCCAGCAGCCCGGGGACAGGGGGCTCGGTTCTTATCCACAATGAGCAGTTCTTC. Protein: CASSPGTGGSVLIHNEQFF.